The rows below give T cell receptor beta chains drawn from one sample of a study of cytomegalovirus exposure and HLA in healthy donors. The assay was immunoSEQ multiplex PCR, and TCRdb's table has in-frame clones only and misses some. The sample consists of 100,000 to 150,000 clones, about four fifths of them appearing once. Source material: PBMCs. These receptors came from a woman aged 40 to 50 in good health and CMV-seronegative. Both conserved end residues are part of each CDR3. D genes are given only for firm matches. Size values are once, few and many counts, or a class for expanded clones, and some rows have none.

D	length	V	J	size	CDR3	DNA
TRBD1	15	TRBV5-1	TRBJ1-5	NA	CASSPGTGRIQPQHF	TGCGCCAGCAGCCCTGGGACAGGGAGGATTCAGCCCCAGCATTTT
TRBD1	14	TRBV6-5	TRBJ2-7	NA	CASSWDREENEQYF	TGTGCCAGCAGCTGGGACAGGGAGGAGAACGAGCAGTACTTC
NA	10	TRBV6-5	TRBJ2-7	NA	CASGGREQYF	TGTGCCAGCGGCGGTCGCGAGCAGTACTTC
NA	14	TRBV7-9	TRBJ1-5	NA	CASSLGQVNQPQHF	TGTGCCAGCAGCTTAGGTCAGGTCAATCAGCCCCAGCATTTT
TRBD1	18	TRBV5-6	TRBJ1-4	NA	CASSLALGRGRSNEKLFF	TGTGCCAGCAGCTTGGCCCTCGGGAGGGGGCGTAGTAATGAAAAACTGTTTTTT
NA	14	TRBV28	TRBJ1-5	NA	CASSAPGKSQPQHF	TGTGCCAGCAGTGCCCCAGGAAAAAGTCAGCCCCAGCATTTT
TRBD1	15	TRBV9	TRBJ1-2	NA	CASSTQGQVASGYTF	TGTGCCAGCAGCACACAGGGACAGGTGGCTTCCGGCTACACCTTC
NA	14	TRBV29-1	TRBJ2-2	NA	CSVEAGSGTGELFF	TGCAGCGTTGAGGCGGGGTCGGGCACCGGGGAGCTGTTTTTT
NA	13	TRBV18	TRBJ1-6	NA	CASSPGSNSPLHF	TGTGCCAGCTCACCAGGCAGTAATTCACCCCTCCACTTT
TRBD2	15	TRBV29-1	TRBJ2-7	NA	CSVGLAGSSSYEQYF	TGCAGCGTCGGACTAGCGGGATCGAGCTCCTACGAGCAGTACTTC
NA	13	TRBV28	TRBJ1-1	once	CASSFPQAGAAFF	TGTGCCAGCAGTTTTCCTCAGGCGGGGGCTGCTTTCTTT
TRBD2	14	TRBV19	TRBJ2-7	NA	CASSTGGSSYEQYF	TGTGCCAGTAGTACGGGAGGGAGCTCCTACGAGCAGTACTTC
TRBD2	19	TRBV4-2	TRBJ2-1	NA	CASSPLGSGGGAPGNEQFF	TGTGCCAGCAGCCCTCTCGGGTCGGGCGGGGGGGCCCCTGGCAATGAGCAGTTCTTC
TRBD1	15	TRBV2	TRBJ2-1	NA	CASSSDRASYNEQFF	TGTGCCAGCAGTTCGGACAGGGCGAGCTACAATGAGCAGTTCTTC
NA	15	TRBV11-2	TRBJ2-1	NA	CASSKGHSAEDEQFF	TGTGCCAGCAGCAAGGGACATTCGGCAGAGGATGAGCAGTTCTTC
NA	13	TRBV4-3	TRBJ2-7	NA	CASSPTRGYEQYF	TGCGCCAGCAGTCCCACTAGAGGCTACGAGCAGTACTTC
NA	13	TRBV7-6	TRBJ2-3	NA	CASSAGLADTQYF	TGTGCCAGCAGCGCGGGGTTAGCAGATACGCAGTATTTT
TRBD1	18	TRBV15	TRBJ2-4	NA	CATSIRPGTVELKNIQYF	TGTGCCACCAGCATCCGACCCGGGACAGTTGAATTAAAAAACATTCAGTACTTC
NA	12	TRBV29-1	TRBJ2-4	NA	CSARDTRNEFIF	TGCAGCGCCCGGGACACGAGAAATGAGTTCATCTTC
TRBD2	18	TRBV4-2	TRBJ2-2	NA	CASSQTGTSGSLAGELFF	TGTGCCAGCAGCCAAACAGGGACTAGCGGGAGTCTCGCCGGGGAGCTGTTTTTT
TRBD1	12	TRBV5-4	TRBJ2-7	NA	CASRGQGSEQYF	TGTGCCAGCAGGGGACAGGGCTCCGAGCAGTACTTC
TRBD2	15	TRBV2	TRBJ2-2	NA	CASGLGGGVPGELFF	TGTGCCAGCGGCCTGGGCGGGGGGGTACCCGGGGAGCTGTTTTTT
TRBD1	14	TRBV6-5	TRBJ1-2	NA	CASSQMGQGSGYTF	TGTGCCAGCAGCCAGATGGGACAGGGAAGTGGCTACACCTTC
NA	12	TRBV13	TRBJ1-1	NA	CASSLFSGDAFF	TGTGCCAGCAGCTTATTCTCGGGGGACGCTTTCTTT
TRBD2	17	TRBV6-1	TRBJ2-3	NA	CASSERPLAGYGDTQYF	TGTGCCAGCAGTGAGAGGCCACTAGCGGGGTACGGGGATACGCAGTATTTT
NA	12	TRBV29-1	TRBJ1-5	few	CSVAGGNQPQHF	TGCAGCGTTGCAGGGGGCAATCAGCCCCAGCATTTT
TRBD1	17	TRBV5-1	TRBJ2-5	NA	CASRERPGQGPQETQYF	TGCGCCAGCAGGGAGCGACCGGGACAGGGACCCCAAGAGACCCAGTACTTC
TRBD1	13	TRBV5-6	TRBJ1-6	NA	CASRRDRSSPLHF	TGTGCCAGCAGGCGGGACAGGAGTTCACCCCTCCACTTT
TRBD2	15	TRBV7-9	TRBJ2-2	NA	CASSLAAGGTGELFF	TGTGCCAGCAGCTTAGCGGCGGGAGGCACCGGGGAGCTGTTTTTT
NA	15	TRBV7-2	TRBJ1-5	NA	CASSLGQNSNQPQHF	TGTGCCAGCAGCTTAGGACAGAATAGCAATCAGCCCCAGCATTTT
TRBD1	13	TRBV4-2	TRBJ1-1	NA	CASSPGQAIEAFF	TGTGCCAGCAGCCCGGGACAGGCGATAGAAGCTTTCTTT
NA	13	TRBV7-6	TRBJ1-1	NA	CASIGALNTEAFF	TGTGCCAGCATAGGGGCATTGAACACTGAAGCTTTCTTT
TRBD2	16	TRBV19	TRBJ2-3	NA	CASSMRTSGSTDTQYF	TGTGCCAGTAGTATGAGGACTAGCGGTAGCACAGATACGCAGTATTTT
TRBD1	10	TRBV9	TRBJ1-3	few	CASSPRQGDF	TGTGCCAGCAGCCCCCGGCAGGGGGATTTT
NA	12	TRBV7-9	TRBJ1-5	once	CASSRGNQPQHF	TGTGCCAGCAGCCGGGGTAATCAGCCCCAGCATTTT
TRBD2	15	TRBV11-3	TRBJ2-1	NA	CASSRRLAEYNEQFF	TGTGCCAGCAGCCGTCGACTAGCGGAGTACAATGAGCAGTTCTTC
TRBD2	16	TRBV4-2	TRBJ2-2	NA	CASSQAGGGVTGELFF	TGTGCCAGCAGCCAAGCTGGCGGGGGGGTCACCGGGGAGCTGTTTTTT
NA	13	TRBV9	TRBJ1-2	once	CASSVDRNYGYTF	TGTGCCAGCAGCGTAGACAGGAACTATGGCTACACCTTC
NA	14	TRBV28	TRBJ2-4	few	CASSLSLAKNIQYF	TGTGCCAGCAGTTTATCCCTAGCCAAAAACATTCAGTACTTC
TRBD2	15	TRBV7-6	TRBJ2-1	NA	CASSSLMGRDNEQFF	TGTGCCAGCAGCTCCTTGATGGGGAGGGACAATGAGCAGTTCTTC
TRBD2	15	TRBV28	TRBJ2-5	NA	CASSLLAGVGETQYF	TGTGCCAGCAGTTTACTAGCGGGAGTAGGAGAGACCCAGTACTTC
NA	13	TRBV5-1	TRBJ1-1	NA	CASRLEKNTEAFF	TGCGCCAGCAGATTAGAGAAGAACACTGAAGCTTTCTTT
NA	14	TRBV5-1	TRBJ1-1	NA	CASSPDTLNTEAFF	TGCGCCAGCAGCCCGGACACCCTGAACACTGAAGCTTTCTTT
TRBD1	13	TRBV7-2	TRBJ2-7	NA	CASTTRQGREQYF	TGTGCCAGCACCACCCGACAGGGCCGGGAGCAGTACTTC
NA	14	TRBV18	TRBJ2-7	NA	CASSQLRDSYEQYF	TGTGCCAGCTCCCAACTCCGGGACTCCTACGAGCAGTACTTC
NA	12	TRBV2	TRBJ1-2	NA	CASSELQVGYTF	TGTGCCAGCAGTGAACTGCAGGTGGGCTACACCTTC
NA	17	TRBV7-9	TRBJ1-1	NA	CASSLGDGRVGNTEAFF	TGTGCCAGCAGCTTAGGGGACGGGAGGGTGGGGAACACTGAAGCTTTCTTT
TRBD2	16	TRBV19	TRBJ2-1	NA	CASSSSSGGSYNEQFF	TGTGCCAGTAGCTCCTCTAGCGGGGGGTCCTACAATGAGCAGTTCTTC
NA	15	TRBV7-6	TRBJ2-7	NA	CASREMWGEDYEQYF	TGTGCCAGCAGGGAAATGTGGGGGGAGGACTACGAGCAGTACTTC
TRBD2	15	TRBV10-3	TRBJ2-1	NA	CPISDSGGSYNEQFF	TGTCCCATCAGTGATTCGGGGGGTTCCTACAATGAGCAGTTCTTC
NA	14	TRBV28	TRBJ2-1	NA	CASSPFRSYNEQFF	TGTGCCAGCAGTCCCTTTAGATCCTACAATGAGCAGTTCTTC
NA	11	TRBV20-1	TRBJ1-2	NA	CSARTGFGYTF	TGCAGTGCTAGAACGGGATTTGGCTACACCTTC
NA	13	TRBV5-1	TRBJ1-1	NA	CASSLTGYTEAFF	TGCGCCAGCAGCTTGACGGGATACACTGAAGCTTTCTTT
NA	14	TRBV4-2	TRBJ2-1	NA	CASSQDPLTNEQFF	TGTGCCAGCAGCCAAGATCCGCTAACCAATGAGCAGTTCTTC
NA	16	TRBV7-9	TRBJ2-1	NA	CASSLAPGRDRNEQFF	TGTGCCAGCAGCTTAGCCCCTGGGCGGGACCGCAATGAGCAGTTCTTC
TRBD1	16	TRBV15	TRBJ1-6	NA	CATSSKGQGYNSPLHF	TGTGCCACCAGCTCAAAAGGACAGGGCTATAATTCACCCCTCCACTTT